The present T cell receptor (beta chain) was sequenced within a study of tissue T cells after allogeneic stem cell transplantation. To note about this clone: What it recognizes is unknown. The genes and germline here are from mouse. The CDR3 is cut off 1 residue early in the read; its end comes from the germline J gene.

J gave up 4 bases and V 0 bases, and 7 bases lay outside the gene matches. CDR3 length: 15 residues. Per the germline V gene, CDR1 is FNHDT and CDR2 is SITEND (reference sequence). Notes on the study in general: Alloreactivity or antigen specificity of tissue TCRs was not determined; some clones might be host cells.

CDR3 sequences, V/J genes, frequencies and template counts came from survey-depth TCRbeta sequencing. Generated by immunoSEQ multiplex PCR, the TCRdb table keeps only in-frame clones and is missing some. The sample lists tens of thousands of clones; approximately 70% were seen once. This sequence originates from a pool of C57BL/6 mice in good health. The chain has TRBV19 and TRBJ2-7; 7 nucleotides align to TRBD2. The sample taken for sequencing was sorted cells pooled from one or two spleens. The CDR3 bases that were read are TGTGCCAGCAGTATAGATATCCTGGGGGAGTATGAACAGTAC. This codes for CASSIDILGEYEQY. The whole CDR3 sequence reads CASSIDILGEYEQYF.